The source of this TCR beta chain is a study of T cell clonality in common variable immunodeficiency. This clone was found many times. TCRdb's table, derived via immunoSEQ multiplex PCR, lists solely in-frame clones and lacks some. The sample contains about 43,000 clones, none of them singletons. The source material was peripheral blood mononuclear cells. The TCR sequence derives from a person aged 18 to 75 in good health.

The CDR3 sequence is CSASALRIAQYF. The CDR3 bases that were read are TGCAGTGCTAGTGCCCTACGAATCGCG. This chain joins TRBV20-1 and TRBJ2-3; D gene uncertain. Read data end 3 residues before the CDR3 end; the end is taken from the germline J gene. CDR1 and CDR2 from the germline V gene are DFQATT and SNEGSKA (reference sequence). There are 12 residues in the CDR3.